The 3 T cell receptor beta chains given below trace back to one sample, sequenced in a study of technical replicates of blood from several donors. Clones were sequenced by immunoSEQ multiplex PCR, and TCRdb holds only the in-frame ones, with some missing. The sample contains about 66,000 clones, about 97% of which appear only once. What was sequenced was T cells isolated from PBMCs. The receptors shown here come from a human donor in good health.

V gene TRBV7-6 combines with J gene TRBJ2-7; possibly TRBD1 for D (6 bases). The ends were cut back, 2 bases at V and 2 bases at J, with 19 bases in the middle. CDR3 size: 17 residues. The germline V gene encodes CDR1 SGHVS and CDR2 FNYEAQ. The CDR3 here is CASSLLDPGTTTYEQYF. The CDR3 bases are TGTGCCAGCAGCTTATTGGACCCCGGGACAACCACCTACGAGCAGTACTTC.

V is TRBV14 and J is TRBJ2-1; 11 bases line up with TRBD2. Germline V gene data show CDR1 as SGHDN and CDR2 as FVKESK. J gave up 0 bases and V 4 bases, and 5 bases lay outside the gene matches. This CDR3 is built from 17 residues. CDR3 bases: TGTGCCAGCAGCCCCCTGGGGACTAGCGGCTCCTACAATGAGCAGTTCTTC. It translates to CASSPLGTSGSYNEQFF.

This sequence joins TRBV29-1 and TRBJ2-7; 14 bases align to TRBD2. The CDR3 has 15 amino acids. J lost 2 bases, V lost 7 bases, and 7 bases had no gene match. The germline V gene encodes CDR1 SQVTM and CDR2 ANQGSEA. The CDR3 DNA reads as TGCAGCGCTCCGGGACTAGCGGGAGACCCCTACGAGCAGTACTTC. It is translated as CSAPGLAGDPYEQYF.